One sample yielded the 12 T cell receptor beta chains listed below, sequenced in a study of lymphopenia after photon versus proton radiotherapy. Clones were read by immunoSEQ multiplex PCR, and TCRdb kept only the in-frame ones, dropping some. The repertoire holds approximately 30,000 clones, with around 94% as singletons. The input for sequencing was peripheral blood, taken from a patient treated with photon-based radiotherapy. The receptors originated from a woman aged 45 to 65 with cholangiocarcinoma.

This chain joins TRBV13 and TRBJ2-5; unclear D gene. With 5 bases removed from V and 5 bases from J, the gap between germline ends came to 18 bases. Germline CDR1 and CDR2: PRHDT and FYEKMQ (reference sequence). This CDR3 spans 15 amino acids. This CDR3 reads CASSQDTGVRETQYF. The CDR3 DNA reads TGTGCCAGCAGCCAAGACACCGGAGTGAGGGAGACCCAGTACTTC.

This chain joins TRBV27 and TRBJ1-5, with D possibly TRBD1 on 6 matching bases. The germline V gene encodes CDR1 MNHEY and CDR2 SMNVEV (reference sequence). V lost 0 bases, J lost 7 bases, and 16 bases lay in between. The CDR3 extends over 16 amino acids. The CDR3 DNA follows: TGTGCCAGCAGTTTATCTGCACGGGGGCTCGGGCAGCCCCAGCATTTT. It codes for CASSLSARGLGQPQHF.

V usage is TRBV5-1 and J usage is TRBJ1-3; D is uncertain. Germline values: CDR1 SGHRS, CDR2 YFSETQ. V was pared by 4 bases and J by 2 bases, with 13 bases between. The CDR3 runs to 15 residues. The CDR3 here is CASSQASGAGNTIYF. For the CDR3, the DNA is TGCGCCAGCAGCCAGGCCTCAGGCGCTGGAAACACCATATATTTT.

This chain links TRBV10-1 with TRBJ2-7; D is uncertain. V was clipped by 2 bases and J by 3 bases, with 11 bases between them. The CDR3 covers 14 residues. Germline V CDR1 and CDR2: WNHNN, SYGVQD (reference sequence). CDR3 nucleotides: TGCGCCAGCAGTGAGAATCGTGGCAGCTACGAGCAGTACTTC. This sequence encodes CASSENRGSYEQYF.

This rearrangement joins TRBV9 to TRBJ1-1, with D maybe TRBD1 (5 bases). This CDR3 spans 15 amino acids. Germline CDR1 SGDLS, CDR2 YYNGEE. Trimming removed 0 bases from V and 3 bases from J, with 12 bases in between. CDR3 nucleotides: TGTGCCAGCAGCGTAGAGGGGCAGGGCTACACTGAAGCTTTCTTT. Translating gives CASSVEGQGYTEAFF.

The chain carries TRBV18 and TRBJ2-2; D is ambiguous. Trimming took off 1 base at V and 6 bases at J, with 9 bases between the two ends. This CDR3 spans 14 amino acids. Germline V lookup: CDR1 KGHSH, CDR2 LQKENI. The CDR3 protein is CASSPRTTAGELFF. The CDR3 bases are TGTGCCAGCTCACCACGGACCACCGCCGGGGAGCTGTTTTTT.

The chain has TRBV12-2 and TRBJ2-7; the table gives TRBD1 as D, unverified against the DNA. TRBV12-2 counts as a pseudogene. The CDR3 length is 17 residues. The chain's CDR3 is CASRCKRQGADSYEQYF. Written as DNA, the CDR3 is TGTGCAAGTCGCTGCAAACGGCAGGGGGCGGACTCCTACGAGCAGTACTTC.

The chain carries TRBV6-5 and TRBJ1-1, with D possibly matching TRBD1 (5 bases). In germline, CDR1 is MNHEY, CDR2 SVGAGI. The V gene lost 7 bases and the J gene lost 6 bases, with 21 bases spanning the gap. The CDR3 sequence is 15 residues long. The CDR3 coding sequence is TGTGCCAGCACCCCACGTGGGCAGGGAAGGGCTGAAGCTTTCTTT. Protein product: CASTPRGQGRAEAFF.

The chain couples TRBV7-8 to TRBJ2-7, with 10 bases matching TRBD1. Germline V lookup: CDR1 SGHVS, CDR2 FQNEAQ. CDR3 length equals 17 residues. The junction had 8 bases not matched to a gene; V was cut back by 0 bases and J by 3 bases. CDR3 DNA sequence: TGTGCCAGCAGCTTAGCCTCCGGGACAGGGGACGTCTACGAGCAGTACTTC. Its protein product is CASSLASGTGDVYEQYF.

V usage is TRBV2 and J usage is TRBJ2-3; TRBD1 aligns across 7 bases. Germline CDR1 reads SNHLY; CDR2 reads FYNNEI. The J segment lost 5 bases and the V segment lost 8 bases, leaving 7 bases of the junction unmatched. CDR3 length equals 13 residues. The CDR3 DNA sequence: TGTGCCAGCCGGGACAGCAGGGGAGATACGCAGTATTTT. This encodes CASRDSRGDTQYF. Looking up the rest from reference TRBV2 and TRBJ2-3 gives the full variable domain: EPEVTQTPSHQVTQMGQEVILRCVPISNHLYFYWYRQILGQKVEFLVSFYNNEISEKSEIFDDQFSVERPDGSNFTLKIRSTKLEDSAMYFCASRDSRGDTQYFGPGTRLTVL.

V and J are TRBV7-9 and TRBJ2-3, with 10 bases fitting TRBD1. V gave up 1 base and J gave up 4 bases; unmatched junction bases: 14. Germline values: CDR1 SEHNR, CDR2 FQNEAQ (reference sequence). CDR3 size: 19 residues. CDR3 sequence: CASSLGWGPGTGDPDTQYF. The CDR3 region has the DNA TGTGCCAGCAGCTTAGGGTGGGGGCCCGGGACAGGGGACCCAGATACGCAGTATTTT.

CDR3 sequence: CSVAGTPSSYEQYF. DNA of the CDR3: TGCAGCGTCGCCGGGACACCCAGCTCCTACGAGCAGTACTTC. V and J are TRBV29-1 and TRBJ2-7; possible D gene TRBD1, 6 bases. Germline CDR1 is SQVTM and CDR2 is ANQGSEA. This CDR3 has 14 amino acids. With 6 bases removed from V and 0 bases from J, the gap between germline ends came to 15 bases.